The clone carrying this T cell receptor beta chain was observed at least ten times. No antigen is known for it. V was trimmed by 0 bases and J by 5 bases, leaving 7 bases between them. The CDR3 has 13 amino acids. The germline V gene has CDR1 SGHDN and CDR2 FVKESK. The record originates from a study of regulatory T cells in long-lasting Graves disease. Time point specified: persistent/refractory GD, antithyroid drugs over 5 years with positive TRAb. There was RNA extracted from PBMCs, and the TCR library was made from it. It was an endocrinology department in Xi'an, China, that provided the patients. Regarding the study as a whole: Persistent disease preferred TRBV28, TRBJ1-2 and TRBJ2-5; new disease, TRBV20-1 and TRBJ2-1. Those with persistent disease had in common more public clonotypes (about 2,500) than new patients (about 970).

Building of the TCR beta libraries involved iRepertoire HTBI primers and Arm-PCR of CDR3 regions. Per the authors' pipeline: Sample data revealed approximately 56 TRBV and roughly 13 TRBJ segments. TCRdb redid the calling of the multiplex PCR reads with MiXCR, one entry per CDR3 protein. These V and J calls rely on TCRdb rather than the paper's analysis. The data show over 250,000 distinct CDR3 sequences, with roughly 21% seen just once and just over 55% held by the top ten. The source was peripheral blood mononuclear cells (PBMCs), collected when the disease was refractory, from a patient treated with antithyroid drugs. The chain is built from TRBV14 and TRBJ1-2; D is uncertain. This sequence originates from a female donor with Graves disease. CDR3 in amino acids: CASSQDHSYGYTF. The CDR3 DNA is TGTGCCAGCAGCCAAGATCATTCATATGGCTACACCTTC.